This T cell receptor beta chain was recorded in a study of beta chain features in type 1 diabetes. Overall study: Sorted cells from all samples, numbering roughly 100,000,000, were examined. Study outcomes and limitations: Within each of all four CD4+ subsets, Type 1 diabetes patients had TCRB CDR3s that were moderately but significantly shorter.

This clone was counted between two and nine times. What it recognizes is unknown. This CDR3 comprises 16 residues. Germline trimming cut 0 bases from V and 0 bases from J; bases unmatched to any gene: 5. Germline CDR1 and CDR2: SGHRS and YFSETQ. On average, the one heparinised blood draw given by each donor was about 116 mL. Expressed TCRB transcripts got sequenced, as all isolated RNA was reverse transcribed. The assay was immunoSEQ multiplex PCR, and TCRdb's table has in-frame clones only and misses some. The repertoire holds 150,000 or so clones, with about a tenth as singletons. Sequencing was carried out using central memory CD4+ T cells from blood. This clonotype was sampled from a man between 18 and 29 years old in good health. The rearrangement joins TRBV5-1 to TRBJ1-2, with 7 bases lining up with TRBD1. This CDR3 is CASSLGTGPSNYGYTF. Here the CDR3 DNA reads TGCGCCAGCAGCTTGGGGACAGGTCCCTCTAACTATGGCTACACCTTC.